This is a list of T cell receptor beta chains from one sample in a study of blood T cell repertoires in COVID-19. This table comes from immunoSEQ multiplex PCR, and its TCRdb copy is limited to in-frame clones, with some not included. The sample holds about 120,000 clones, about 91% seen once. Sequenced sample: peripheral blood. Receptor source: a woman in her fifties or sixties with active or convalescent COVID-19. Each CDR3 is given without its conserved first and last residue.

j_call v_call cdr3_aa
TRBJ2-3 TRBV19 ASISGQSDTQY
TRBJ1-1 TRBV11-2 ASSPTGNTEAF
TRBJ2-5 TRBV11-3 ASSLDYQETQY
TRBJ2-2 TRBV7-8 ASSLVAGAGGELF
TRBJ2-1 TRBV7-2 ASSPGHQTYNEQF
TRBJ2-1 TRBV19 ASSIGGLAGDSSYNEQF
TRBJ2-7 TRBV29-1 SVTGTGGYEQY
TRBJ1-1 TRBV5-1 ASSLGQGVGNTEAF
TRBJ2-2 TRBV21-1 ASSNTGALNTGELF
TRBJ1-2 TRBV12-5 ASGVGTAYYGYT
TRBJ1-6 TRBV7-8 ASSPTSGQGRSPLH
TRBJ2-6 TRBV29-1 SVLEPTGANVLT
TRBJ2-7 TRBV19 ASSLTASPFYEQY
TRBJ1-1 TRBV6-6 ASLTTGSTEAF
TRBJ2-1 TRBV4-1 ASSPDLWDRNNEQF
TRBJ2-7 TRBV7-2 ASSSLAGGPYEQY
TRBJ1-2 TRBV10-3 AIRPGTGGGYT
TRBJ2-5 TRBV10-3 AISEDRTLQETQY
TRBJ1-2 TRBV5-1 ASSLGAAYGYT
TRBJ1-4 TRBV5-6 ASSRTEEKLF
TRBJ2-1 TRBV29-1 SGQSYNEQF
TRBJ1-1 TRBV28 ASIRQGGTEAF
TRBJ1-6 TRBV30 AWSPPLVGGNSPLH
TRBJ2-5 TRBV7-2 ASSSTRGRVAQY
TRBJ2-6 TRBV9 ASSVWAGYSGANVLT
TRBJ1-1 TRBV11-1 ASSLFRGI
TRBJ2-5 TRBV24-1 ATSDPRTGQETQY
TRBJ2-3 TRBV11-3 ASSLGAGDTQY
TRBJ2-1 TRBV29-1 SVEGSPGNEQF
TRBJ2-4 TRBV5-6 ASSLWGGENIQY
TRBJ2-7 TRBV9 ASSVASGGIRQY
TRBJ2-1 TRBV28 ASSPGGNEQF
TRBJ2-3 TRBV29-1 SVRGQLTDTQY
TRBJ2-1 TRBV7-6 ASSTSSYNEQF
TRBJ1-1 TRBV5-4 ASSLAGQGRTEAF
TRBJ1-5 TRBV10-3 AISESSLGQGFNSNQPQH
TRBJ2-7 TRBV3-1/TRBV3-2 ASTPLYHSYSYEQY
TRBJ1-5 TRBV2 ASTGSFSNQPQH
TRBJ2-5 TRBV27 ASSKGGGPETQY
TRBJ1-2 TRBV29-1 SVSGTANYGYT
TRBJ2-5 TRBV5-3 ARSLRTERFQETQY
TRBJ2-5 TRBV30 AWSVLRGQETQY
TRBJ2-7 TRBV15 ATSKSGTGNSYEQY
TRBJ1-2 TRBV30 AWRKGGQNVPNYGYT
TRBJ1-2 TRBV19 ASRPGPGGYGYT
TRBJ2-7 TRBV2 AAAEWSGAYEQY
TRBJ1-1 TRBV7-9 ASQVEGNTEAF
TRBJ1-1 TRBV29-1 SVGGQSNTEAF
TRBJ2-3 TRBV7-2 ASSLRGLLTDTQY
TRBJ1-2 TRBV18 ASSQDVGGQNYGYT
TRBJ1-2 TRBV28 ASSLAGLYGYT
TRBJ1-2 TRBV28 ASSFVRVDGYT
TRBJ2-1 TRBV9 ASSVSGSVDEQF
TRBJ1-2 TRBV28 ASSAYRVLPPSLLVYGYT
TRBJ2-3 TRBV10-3 AISAGQPTDTQY
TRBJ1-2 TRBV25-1 ASRGPNYGYT
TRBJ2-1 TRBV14 ASSQQPQGNEQF
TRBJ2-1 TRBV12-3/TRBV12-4 ASRLGGSNEQF
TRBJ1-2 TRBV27 ASSLNQGSDGYT